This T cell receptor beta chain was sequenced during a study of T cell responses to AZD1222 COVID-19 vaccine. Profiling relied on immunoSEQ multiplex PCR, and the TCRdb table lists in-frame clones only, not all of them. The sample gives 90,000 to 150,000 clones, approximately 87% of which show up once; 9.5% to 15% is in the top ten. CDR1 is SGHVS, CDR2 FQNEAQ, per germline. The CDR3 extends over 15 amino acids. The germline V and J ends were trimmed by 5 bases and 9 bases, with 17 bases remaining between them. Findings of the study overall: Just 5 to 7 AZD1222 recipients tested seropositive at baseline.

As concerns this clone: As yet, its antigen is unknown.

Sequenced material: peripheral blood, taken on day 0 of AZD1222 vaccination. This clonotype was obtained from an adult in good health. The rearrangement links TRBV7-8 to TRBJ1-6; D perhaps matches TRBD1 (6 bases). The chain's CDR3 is CASSPSGALGSPLHF. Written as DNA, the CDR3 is TGTGCCAGCAGCCCCTCGGGGGCCCTTGGTTCACCCCTCCACTTT.